Presented here are 24 T cell receptor beta chains from one specimen sequenced in a study of control samples from healthy donors and cancer patients. Sequencing used immunoSEQ multiplex PCR; TCRdb keeps in-frame clones, though not all of them. The sample includes some 100,000 clones, approximately 93% seen only once; the top ten take about 8.8%. What was sequenced was blood. The receptors come from a man between 18 and 35 years old in good health.

A word on this clone: One junction end does not reproduce the germline sequence, and a read error may be involved. V and J are TRBV9 and TRBJ1-1; the D is unclear. CDR1 is SGDLS and CDR2 is YYNGEE in the germline V gene. CDR3 size: 12 residues. CDR3 bases: TGTGCCAGCAGCGCTCAATCGGCGCGCGTCCAATTT. Its translation is CASSAQSARVQF.

This clone occurred once. The J gene is TRBJ2-7, the V gene TRBV30, with D tentatively TRBD2 (7 bases). Trimming took 1 base from V and 1 from J, leaving 11 bases between them. CDR1 and CDR2 (germline): GTSNPN, SVGIG (reference sequence). This CDR3 region has 14 residues. CDR3: CAWSGRGGSYEQYF. CDR3 nucleotides: TGTGCCTGGAGTGGTAGGGGGGGATCCTACGAGCAGTACTTC.

This clone was counted once. The chain combines TRBV13 with TRBJ2-3, with D possibly being TRBD2 (5 bases). The CDR3 contains 16 residues. In germline, CDR1 is PRHDT, CDR2 FYEKMQ (reference sequence). Between the trimmed V and J ends, which lost 0 bases and 0 bases, there was a span of 10 bases. In DNA, the CDR3 is TGTGCCAGCAGCTTAGGACGGGATTATAGCACAGATACGCAGTATTTT. Protein product: CASSLGRDYSTDTQYF. The full variable domain, with the rest looked up from reference TRBV13 and TRBJ2-3, is AAGVIQSPRHLIKEKRETATLKCYPIPRHDTVYWYQQGPGQDPQFLISFYEKMQSDKGSIPDRFSAQQFSDYHSELNMSSLELGDSALYFCASSLGRDYSTDTQYFGPGTRLTVL.

The count of this clone is one. The gene calls are TRBV2 and TRBJ2-1, with TRBD1 matching 9 bases. The V segment lost 3 bases and the J segment 6 bases; nucleotides outside the gene matches: 9. The CDR3 totals 16 residues. Germline V gene sequence: CDR1 SNHLY, CDR2 FYNNEI. CDR3 nucleotides: TGTGCCAGCAGTGACCCCACCGGGACAGGGCCCAATGAGCAGTTCTTC. Translating it yields CASSDPTGTGPNEQFF.

The chain joins TRBV25-1 to TRBJ1-2; D is possibly TRBD1 (5 bases). The CDR3 covers 13 residues. Germline V gene sequence: CDR1 MGHDK, CDR2 SYGVNS. V lost 4 bases and J lost 4, with 10 bases in between. DNA for the CDR3: TGTGCCAGCAGTGTCGGGGGGTTCTATGGCTACACCTTC. Translated, it gives CASSVGGFYGYTF.

The J gene is TRBJ1-3, the V gene TRBV30; D unclear. CDR1 GTSNPN and CDR2 SVGIG come from the germline V gene (reference sequence). This CDR3 is 15 amino acids long. V was shortened by 2 bases and J by 1 base, with 12 bases between the two germline ends. The CDR3 nucleotides are TGTGCCTGGAGTCTTTATTTCGCTTCTGGAAACACCATATATTTT. Amino acid sequence: CAWSLYFASGNTIYF.

This chain connects TRBV6-5 to TRBJ2-5, with D maybe TRBD2 (5 bases). CDR3 length equals 16 residues. Between the trimmed V and J ends, which lost 4 bases and 0 bases, there was a span of 15 bases. Germline lookup yields CDR1 MNHEY and CDR2 SVGAGI. The CDR3 sequence: CASSSDWKVYQETQYF. Here the CDR3 DNA reads TGTGCCAGCAGTTCGGACTGGAAAGTGTACCAAGAGACCCAGTACTTC.

V and J are TRBV5-1 and TRBJ2-5; 7 positions match TRBD1. The CDR3 is 14 amino acids. V lost 4 bases, J lost 5 bases, and 8 bases stayed unmatched. Germline-derived CDR1 and CDR2 are SGHRS and YFSETQ. The chain's CDR3 is CASSQYRGSETQYF. The CDR3 DNA sequence: TGCGCCAGCAGCCAATACAGGGGATCGGAGACCCAGTACTTC.

The CDR3, as DNA: TGTGCCAGCAGTCACAACTCTGGGGCCAACGTCCTGACTTTC. Amino acid sequence: CASSHNSGANVLTF. V is TRBV6-4 and J is TRBJ2-6; D gene ambiguous. V lost 5 bases, J lost 0 bases, and 5 bases lay in between. CDR3 length equals 14 residues. The germline gives CDR1 MRHNA, CDR2 SNTAGT.

The chain has TRBV7-9 and TRBJ1-2; tentatively, D is TRBD1 (5 bases). The V gene lost 6 bases and the J gene lost 2 bases, with 13 bases spanning the gap. From germline, CDR1 is SEHNR and CDR2 FQNEAQ (reference sequence). The CDR3 is made up of 14 amino acids. This chain's CDR3 is CASRSGTMNYGYTF. CDR3 bases: TGTGCCAGCAGATCTGGGACGATGAACTATGGCTACACCTTC.

The V gene is TRBV6-5, the J gene TRBJ1-5; unclear D gene. The V end lost 10 bases, the J end lost 4 bases, and 5 bases lay between the germline ends. CDR1 MNHEY and CDR2 SVGAGI come from the germline V gene. This CDR3 comprises 10 residues. This CDR3 reads CATANQPQHF. CDR3 DNA: TGTGCCACCGCGAATCAGCCCCAGCATTTT.

This clone was seen a handful of times. The chain couples TRBV14 to TRBJ1-1, with unresolved D. CDR1 SGHDN and CDR2 FVKESK come from the germline V gene. CDR3 length: 14 amino acids. V was clipped by 4 bases and J by 8 bases, with 17 bases between them. The CDR3, as DNA: TGTGCCAGCAGCCTAGCTTTTCGGGAATGGGAAGCTTTCTTT. This encodes CASSLAFREWEAFF. Variable domain in full (rest from reference TRBV14 and TRBJ1-1): EAGVTQFPSHSVIEKGQTVTLRCDPISGHDNLYWYRRVMGKEIKFLLHFVKESKQDESGMPNNRFLAERTGGTYSTLKVQPAELEDSGVYFCASSLAFREWEAFFGQGTRLTVV.

The chain combines TRBV2 with TRBJ2-1, with 8 bases aligning to TRBD1. Germline values: CDR1 SNHLY, CDR2 FYNNEI. V was pared by 6 bases and J by 3 bases, with 10 bases of the junction left unmatched. The CDR3 extends over 16 amino acids. CDR3 sequence (DNA): TGTGCCAGCAGCGACAGGGGAAGGGGGATCTACAATGAGCAGTTCTTC. It encodes CASSDRGRGIYNEQFF.

The rearrangement joins TRBV18 to TRBJ2-2; 9 nucleotides align to TRBD1. Germline assignment: CDR1 KGHSH and CDR2 LQKENI. Unmatched junction bases numbered 4, after V lost 3 bases and J lost 11 bases. The CDR3 contains 13 residues. CDR3 DNA sequence: TGTGCCAGCTCACCCCGGGACAGGGCCGAGCTGTTTTTT. Translation: CASSPRDRAELFF.

V is TRBV4-1 and J is TRBJ1-1, with D tentatively TRBD1 (5 bases). In germline, CDR1 is MGHRA, CDR2 YSYEKL. The CDR3 runs to 14 residues. Deletions cut 0 bases from V and 5 bases from J, with 10 bases between. This CDR3 reads CASSQEGGVTEAFF. DNA of the CDR3: TGCGCCAGCAGCCAAGAGGGAGGGGTGACTGAAGCTTTCTTT.

The chain has TRBV5-1 and TRBJ1-2, with D tentatively TRBD1 (6 bases). With 0 bases removed from V and 4 bases from J, the gap between germline ends came to 19 bases. Germline CDR1 is SGHRS and CDR2 is YFSETQ. This CDR3 has 17 residues. The CDR3 nucleotides read TGCGCCAGCAGCTTGGCCCCGGAACAGGGTTTGGGCTATGGCTACACCTTC. This translates into CASSLAPEQGLGYGYTF.

The V and J genes are TRBV2 and TRBJ2-1; the match to TRBD1 covers 8 bases. Germline V gene sequence: CDR1 SNHLY, CDR2 FYNNEI. The CDR3 extends over 14 amino acids. The ends lost 6 bases at V and 3 bases at J; junction bases unmatched: 4. The CDR3 spells CASRDRAYYNEQFF. CDR3 in DNA: TGTGCCAGCAGGGACAGGGCCTACTACAATGAGCAGTTCTTC.

As to this clone: A read error may produce the germline difference seen at one junction end. The genes are TRBV30 and TRBJ2-5; no clear D. The CDR3 loop spans 14 amino acids. Per germline, CDR1 GTSNPN and CDR2 SVGIG (reference sequence). CDR3 coding DNA: TGTGCCTGGAGAGGTACAGAGAACCAGGAGACCCAGTACTTC. Translating it yields CAWRGTENQETQYF.

The genes are TRBV7-8 and TRBJ1-1; no firm D call. The germline V gene has CDR1 SGHVS and CDR2 FQNEAQ. Deletions cut 1 base from V and 4 bases from J, with 10 bases between. CDR3 length: 14 amino acids. CDR3 sequence (DNA): TGTGCCAGCAGCTTAGGGGGAGGCCCCACTGAAGCTTTCTTT. It translates to CASSLGGGPTEAFF.

V usage is TRBV5-1 and J usage is TRBJ1-1, with 7 bases that match TRBD1. Germline V gene data show CDR1 as SGHRS and CDR2 as YFSETQ. The trim removed 0 bases at V and 10 bases at J, leaving 9 bases unmatched. CDR3 size: 14 residues. CDR3 sequence (DNA): TGCGCCAGCAGCTTGGCGGGCGGGAACAGGGGAGCTTTCTTT. Its protein is CASSLAGGNRGAFF.

The rearrangement links TRBV11-2 to TRBJ2-7; TRBD2 matches at 9 bases. J lost 2 bases, V lost 1 base, and 6 bases had no gene match. Per germline, CDR1 SGHAT and CDR2 FQNNGV. There are 16 residues in the CDR3. CDR3 protein: CASSLVVAGDPYEQYF. The CDR3 region has the DNA TGTGCCAGCAGCTTAGTGGTAGCGGGGGACCCCTACGAGCAGTACTTC.

The chain uses TRBV2 and TRBJ2-1; the match to TRBD2 covers 7 bases. CDR1 SNHLY and CDR2 FYNNEI come from the germline V gene. The CDR3 runs to 13 residues. V shed 11 bases and J 6 bases; nucleotides not matched to a gene: 10. Here the CDR3 DNA reads TGTGCCTGCCCCCCTAGGACTAGCAATGAGCAGTTCTTC. Protein sequence: CACPPRTSNEQFF.

The chain recombines TRBV7-9 with TRBJ1-1; D call uncertain. The CDR3 is made up of 15 amino acids. Trimming pared 0 bases from V and 2 bases from J, leaving 10 bases between. The germline V gene encodes CDR1 SEHNR and CDR2 FQNEAQ (reference sequence). Here the CDR3 reads CASSLAVPLNTEAFF. DNA of the CDR3: TGTGCCAGCAGCTTAGCTGTCCCGTTAAACACTGAAGCTTTCTTT.

The J gene is TRBJ2-3, the V gene TRBV6-4, with 9 bases that match TRBD2. From germline, CDR1 is MRHNA and CDR2 SNTAGT. This CDR3 comprises 16 residues. V shed 2 bases and J 4 bases; nucleotides not matched to a gene: 7. The CDR3 sequence: CASSDDAGGPADTQYF. CDR3 nucleotides: TGTGCCAGCAGTGACGATGCGGGAGGGCCTGCAGATACGCAGTATTTT.